The 27 T cell receptor beta chains below all came from one sample that was sequenced in a study of cytomegalovirus exposure and HLA in healthy donors. PCR used 60 Vbeta primers and 13 Jbeta primers. Produced via immunoSEQ multiplex PCR; TCRdb's table is partial and in-frame only. The sample holds roughly 30,000 clones, just under 90% seen once. The sample was PBMCs. These receptors were obtained from a boy under 18 in good health and CMV-seronegative.

The genes are TRBV2 and TRBJ1-6; D gene ambiguous. The V gene's germline CDR1 is SNHLY and CDR2 FYNNEI. Trimming pared 2 bases from V and 7 bases from J, leaving 12 bases between. The CDR3 sequence is 15 residues long. CDR3: CASSESRSYNSPLHF. The CDR3 DNA reads TGTGCCAGCAGTGAATCACGCAGTTACAATTCACCCCTCCACTTT.

The genes are TRBV27 and TRBJ2-7; a possible D gene is TRBD1 (6 bases). The CDR3 totals 13 residues. Trimming removed 1 base from V and 6 bases from J, with 10 bases in between. Germline CDR1 reads MNHEY; CDR2 reads SMNVEV (reference sequence). CDR3 sequence: CASSLFGGGEQYF. The CDR3 coding sequence is TGTGCCAGCAGTTTATTTGGGGGCGGCGAGCAGTACTTC.

V and J are TRBV7-8 and TRBJ1-6, with a weak D call TRBD1 (6 bases). V lost 1 base to trimming and J lost 0 bases, with 19 bases between them. Germline loops: CDR1 SGHVS, CDR2 FQNEAQ. The CDR3 runs to 20 residues. CDR3 in amino acids: CASSLEGTPRWSSYNSPLHF. In nucleotides, the CDR3 is TGTGCCAGCAGCTTAGAAGGGACACCTAGGTGGTCCTCCTATAATTCACCCCTCCACTTT.

V is TRBV18 and J is TRBJ2-7; tentatively, D is TRBD1 (5 bases). Trimming removed 3 bases at V and 1 base at J, with 10 bases between. The CDR3 is 14 amino acids. The germline CDR1 and CDR2 sequences are KGHSH and LQKENI. CDR3 DNA sequence: TGTGCCAGCTCACCCACTCCAGGGTCCTACGAGCAGTACTTC. Protein: CASSPTPGSYEQYF.

The chain is built from TRBV25-1 and TRBJ2-7, with 7 positions matching TRBD1. CDR1 MGHDK and CDR2 SYGVNS come from the germline V gene. The CDR3 sequence is 14 residues long. With V trimmed by 8 bases and J by 0 bases, 7 bases remained unmatched. The CDR3 bases are TGTGCCAGCTGTCCGACAGGGCTCTCCTACGAGCAGTACTTC. This codes for CASCPTGLSYEQYF.

The rearrangement links TRBV9 to TRBJ2-1, with 10 bases aligning to TRBD2. The germline CDR1 and CDR2 sequences are SGDLS and YYNGEE. V lost 7 bases and J lost 9; bases outside the gene matches: 10. The CDR3 totals 14 residues. DNA of the CDR3: TGTGCCAGCGAAGAAAGCGGGGGGGCTGGTGAGCAGTTCTTC. Encoded protein: CASEESGGAGEQFF.

The chain recombines TRBV5-4 with TRBJ2-5; a possible D gene is TRBD2 (5 bases). The DNA end is more similar to TRBJ2-7, so the J call may be wrong. The germline gives CDR1 SGHNT, CDR2 YYREEE (reference sequence). CDR3 length: 14 residues. CDR3: CASSLEYGRTEQYF. The CDR3 nucleotides read TGTGCCAGCAGCTTGGAATATGGGAGAACCGAGCAGTACTTC.

J is TRBJ1-1 and V is TRBV6-4; D is perhaps TRBD1 (5 bases). Between the trimmed V and J ends, which lost 3 bases and 1 base, there was a span of 6 bases. CDR1 is MRHNA, CDR2 SNTAGT, per germline. The CDR3 is 13 amino acids. The CDR3 spells CASSEQGNTEAFF. CDR3 DNA sequence: TGTGCCAGCAGTGAGCAGGGGAACACTGAAGCTTTCTTT.

This chain connects TRBV12-5 to TRBJ2-7, with TRBD2 identical over 11 bases. Unmatched junction bases numbered 11, after V lost 7 bases and J lost 6 bases. The CDR3 is 15 amino acids. Germline-derived CDR1 and CDR2 are LGHNT and FRNRAP. The CDR3 loop is CASVQLTSGVGEQYF. Here the CDR3 DNA reads TGTGCTAGTGTCCAACTGACTAGCGGGGTGGGCGAGCAGTACTTC. Full variable domain (rest looked up from reference TRBV12-5 and TRBJ2-7): DARVTQTPRHKVTEMGQEVTMRCQPILGHNTVFWYRQTMMQGLELLAYFRNRAPLDDSGMPKDRFSAEMPDATLATLKIQPSEPRDSAVYFCASVQLTSGVGEQYFGPGTRLTVT.

This clone was detected a few times. The rearrangement links TRBV7-9 to TRBJ2-7; 7 bases map to TRBD1. J was trimmed by 0 bases and V by 4 bases; bases with no gene match: 6. Germline assignment: CDR1 SEHNR and CDR2 FQNEAQ (reference sequence). The CDR3 is 15 amino acids. The CDR3 DNA sequence: TGTGCCAGCAGCTCGAGGGACAGATACTCCTACGAGCAGTACTTC. Its translation: CASSSRDRYSYEQYF.

The V call is TRBV14, the J call TRBJ1-5; D uncertain. Trimming removed 0 bases at V and 3 bases at J, with 3 bases between. The germline V gene has CDR1 SGHDN and CDR2 FVKESK. The CDR3 totals 13 residues. The CDR3 protein is CASSQDHNQPQHF. The CDR3 nucleotides read TGTGCCAGCAGCCAAGACCACAATCAGCCCCAGCATTTT.

The chain carries TRBV10-3 and TRBJ2-5; the D is unclear. V was shortened by 0 bases and J by 9 bases, with 8 bases between the two germline ends. The CDR3 is 12 amino acids. The germline gives CDR1 ENHRY, CDR2 SYGVKD. In nucleotides, the CDR3 is TGTGCCATCAGTGAGTCAAACCAGGCCCAGTACTTC. This codes for CAISESNQAQYF.

This clone has only one observation. V is TRBV29-1 and J is TRBJ2-5; D might be TRBD1 (5 bases). Matching the DNA end better, TRBJ2-7 makes the J call doubtful. The CDR3 consists of 13 residues. CDR1 is SQVTM and CDR2 is ANQGSEA in the germline V gene. The CDR3 loop is CSVQPLRGYEQYF. Written as DNA, the CDR3 is TGCAGCGTTCAACCCCTTAGGGGCTACGAGCAGTACTTC.

The chain carries TRBV4-3 and TRBJ2-3; 8 bases are shared with TRBD1. Germline V gene data show CDR1 as LGHNA and CDR2 as YSLEER. This CDR3 has 16 residues. Germline trimming cut 4 bases from V and 5 bases from J; bases unmatched to any gene: 11. The CDR3 here is CASSPLPPQGVDTQYF. In DNA form, the CDR3 reads TGCGCCAGCAGCCCCCTTCCCCCACAGGGGGTAGATACGCAGTATTTT.

A single count supports this clone. The rearrangement joins TRBV27 to TRBJ2-5, with 13 bases identical to TRBD2. The CDR3 sequence is 15 residues long. Germline loops: CDR1 MNHEY, CDR2 SMNVEV (reference sequence). With V trimmed by 5 bases and J by 4 bases, 4 bases remained unmatched. The chain's CDR3 is CASSIRLAGGETQYF. For the CDR3, the DNA is TGTGCCAGCAGTATTCGACTAGCGGGGGGAGAGACCCAGTACTTC.

The rearrangement uses TRBV5-8 and TRBJ1-1, with 11 bases that match TRBD1. The CDR3 consists of 16 residues. Germline-derived CDR1 and CDR2 are SGHTS and YDEGEE. V lost 4 bases, J lost 1 base, and 6 bases stayed unmatched. The CDR3 DNA reads as TGTGCCAGCAGCCCAAGGACAGGGGGCGCGAACACTGAAGCTTTCTTT. Translation gives CASSPRTGGANTEAFF.

The chain joins TRBV13 to TRBJ2-7, with 13 bases that match TRBD2. CDR1 is PRHDT and CDR2 is FYEKMQ in the germline V gene (reference sequence). V dropped 4 bases and J dropped 3; count of bases not matched to a gene: 3. CDR3 length: 15 amino acids. CDR3 bases: TGTGCCAGCAGCTCGGGGACTAGCGGGGTCTACGAGCAGTACTTC. This translates into CASSSGTSGVYEQYF.

The chain employs TRBV19 and TRBJ1-6, with 7 bases fitting TRBD1. The CDR3 loop spans 15 amino acids. Per germline, CDR1 LNHDA and CDR2 SQIVND (reference sequence). After removal of 8 bases from V and 5 bases from J, the junction contained 9 bases not matched to a gene. The CDR3 sequence: CASPPVGQHNSPLHF. CDR3 nucleotide sequence: TGTGCCAGTCCCCCGGTGGGACAGCATAATTCACCCCTCCACTTT. The full variable domain, in which reference TRBV19 and TRBJ1-6 provide the parts outside the CDR3, is DGGITQSPKYLFRKEGQNVTLSCEQNLNHDAMYWYRQDPGQGLRLIYYSQIVNDFQKGDIAEGYSVSREKKESFPLTVTSAQKNPTAFYLCASPPVGQHNSPLHFGNGTRLTVT.

In this sample, this clone turned up once. The chain carries TRBV4-1 and TRBJ2-5; 10 bases fit TRBD1. After removal of 2 bases from V and 5 bases from J, the junction contained 8 bases not matched to a gene. Germline values: CDR1 MGHRA, CDR2 YSYEKL. This CDR3 contains 16 residues. CDR3 in amino acids: CASSQPTGGKVETQYF. CDR3 in DNA: TGCGCCAGCAGCCAACCGACAGGGGGCAAGGTGGAGACCCAGTACTTC.

The V call is TRBV29-1, the J call TRBJ1-2, with TRBD1 matching over 10 bases. V lost 7 bases to trimming and J lost 5 bases; unmatched junction nucleotides: 7. The CDR3 has 13 amino acids. Germline V gene lookup returns CDR1 SQVTM and CDR2 ANQGSEA. The CDR3: CSAETGGWYGYTF. The CDR3 region has the DNA TGCAGCGCAGAGACAGGGGGCTGGTATGGCTACACCTTC.

This clone was observed a handful of times. J is TRBJ2-1 and V is TRBV15; D ambiguous. The CDR3 has 15 residues. With 0 bases removed from V and 3 bases from J, the gap between germline ends came to 9 bases. Germline-derived CDR1 and CDR2 are LNHNV and YYDKDF (reference sequence). The chain's CDR3 is CATSRDLESYNEQFF. In DNA form, the CDR3 reads TGTGCCACCAGCAGAGATCTGGAGAGCTACAATGAGCAGTTCTTC.

This rearrangement joins TRBV19 to TRBJ2-7; D call uncertain. Germline assignment: CDR1 LNHDA and CDR2 SQIVND (reference sequence). The ends were cut back, 3 bases at V and 0 bases at J, with 9 bases in the middle. CDR3 length equals 14 residues. CDR3 coding DNA: TGTGCCAGTAGTATTGGTCCAGGCTCCTACGAGCAGTACTTC. Protein product: CASSIGPGSYEQYF. Full variable domain (remainder filled in from reference TRBV19 and TRBJ2-7): DGGITQSPKYLFRKEGQNVTLSCEQNLNHDAMYWYRQDPGQGLRLIYYSQIVNDFQKGDIAEGYSVSREKKESFPLTVTSAQKNPTAFYLCASSIGPGSYEQYFGPGTRLTVT.

The rearrangement links TRBV25-1 to TRBJ1-2; D is unresolved. CDR1 and CDR2 from the germline V gene are MGHDK and SYGVNS. With 4 bases removed from V and 2 bases from J, the gap between germline ends came to 5 bases. The CDR3 is 12 amino acids. CDR3 sequence (DNA): TGTGCCAGCAGTGGGGCAAACTATGGCTACACCTTC. This sequence encodes CASSGANYGYTF.

This chain joins TRBV19 and TRBJ2-6; D unresolved. V was pared by 4 bases and J by 0 bases, with 13 bases between. The CDR3 consists of 17 residues. Germline CDR1 and CDR2: LNHDA and SQIVND (reference sequence). The CDR3 DNA follows: TGTGCCAGTAGTAACCACATTACAAGCTCTGGGGCCAACGTCCTGACTTTC. This translates into CASSNHITSSGANVLTF.

J is TRBJ2-1 and V is TRBV18, with 9 bases that match TRBD2. The CDR3 runs 16 residues. With V trimmed by 3 bases and J by 9 bases, 12 bases remained unmatched. The V gene's germline CDR1 is KGHSH and CDR2 LQKENI. DNA of the CDR3: TGTGCCAGCTCACCCTTTGGCGGGGGGGCGGTTGGTGAGCAGTTCTTC. It yields the protein CASSPFGGGAVGEQFF.

The chain links TRBV27 to TRBJ1-6, with D unclear. The V and J ends lost 1 base and 4 bases respectively, with 5 bases between them. CDR3 length: 14 residues. Looked up from germline, CDR1 is MNHEY and CDR2 is SMNVEV (reference sequence). The CDR3 loop reads CASSLFGYNSPLHF. The CDR3 region has the DNA TGTGCCAGCAGTTTATTCGGGTATAATTCACCCCTCCACTTT.

The chain is built from TRBV11-2 and TRBJ2-7; D gene ambiguous. The V end lost 0 bases, the J end lost 5 bases, and 5 bases lay between the germline ends. The CDR3 has 12 residues. The germline V gene encodes CDR1 SGHAT and CDR2 FQNNGV. The CDR3: CASSLDRDEQYF. DNA of the CDR3: TGTGCCAGCAGCTTAGATCGCGACGAGCAGTACTTC.